The text below deals with one T cell receptor beta chain. Antigen specificity is unknown. This specimen comes from a study of cytomegalovirus exposure and HLA in healthy donors. Study-level information: The 95 to 150 validation repertoires used the same platform as the 500 to 700 first-cohort repertoires, a later analysis reported.

The validation cohort, a group of 120 subjects, included the donors and was separate from the roughly 620-subject first cohort. Findings and caveats of the study: Among TCR beta chains, those listed as cytomegalovirus-associated numbered over 150. Diagnosis of cytomegalovirus status made by the classifier reportedly showed high specificity and sensitivity.

Trimming cost V 7 bases and J 0 bases, with 17 bases left between them. The CDR3 runs to 16 residues. From germline, CDR1 is SGHTA and CDR2 FQGNSA. The table came from immunoSEQ multiplex PCR; TCRdb's copy has only in-frame clones and leaves some out. The data show roughly 68,000 clones, with roughly 95% seen just once and about 4.5% held by the top ten. The origin of this receptor is a woman between 18 and 30 years old in good health and CMV-seropositive. Sequenced: PBMCs. This chain connects TRBV7-2 to TRBJ2-3, with a possible D match to TRBD1 (6 bases). CDR3 sequence reads: CASNRLPGQSTDTQYF. The CDR3 nucleotides read TGTGCCAGCAACCGACTTCCGGGACAAAGCACAGATACGCAGTATTTT. Using reference TRBV7-2 and TRBJ2-3 for the parts outside the CDR3, the full variable domain is GAGVSQSPSNKVTEKGKDVELRCDPISGHTALYWYRQSLGQGLEFLIYFQGNSAPDKSGLPSDRFSAERTGGSVSTLTIQRTQQEDSAVYLCASNRLPGQSTDTQYFGPGTRLTVL.